This TCR beta chain is from a study of OX40 agonist ivuxolimab in advanced cancers. Whole-study results and caveats: CD4+ and CD8+ blood T cells expanded clonally by week 6 at 0.1 to 3.0 mg/kg.

Per germline, CDR1 SGHTA and CDR2 FQGNSA. CDR3 length equals 16 residues. The V gene lost 2 bases and the J gene lost 2 bases, with 16 bases spanning the gap. Clones were sequenced by immunoSEQ multiplex PCR, and TCRdb holds only the in-frame ones, with some missing. The sample yields about 47,000 clones, around 80% seen once. Regarding this clone: Its antigen is undetermined.

Autoimmune disease history or systemic immunosuppression meant exclusion. This chain joins TRBV7-2 and TRBJ2-7; either TRBD1 or TRBD2 may fit D (5 bases each). The specimen comprised CD4+ or CD8+ T cells sorted from blood, sampled in a trial of the OX40 agonist ivuxolimab. The source is an adult with an advanced solid tumor such as melanoma, head and neck, liver or kidney cancer. This CDR3 is CASSLPRRDEAYEQYF. The CDR3 region has the DNA TGTGCCAGCAGCTTACCCCGCAGGGACGAGGCCTACGAGCAGTACTTC.